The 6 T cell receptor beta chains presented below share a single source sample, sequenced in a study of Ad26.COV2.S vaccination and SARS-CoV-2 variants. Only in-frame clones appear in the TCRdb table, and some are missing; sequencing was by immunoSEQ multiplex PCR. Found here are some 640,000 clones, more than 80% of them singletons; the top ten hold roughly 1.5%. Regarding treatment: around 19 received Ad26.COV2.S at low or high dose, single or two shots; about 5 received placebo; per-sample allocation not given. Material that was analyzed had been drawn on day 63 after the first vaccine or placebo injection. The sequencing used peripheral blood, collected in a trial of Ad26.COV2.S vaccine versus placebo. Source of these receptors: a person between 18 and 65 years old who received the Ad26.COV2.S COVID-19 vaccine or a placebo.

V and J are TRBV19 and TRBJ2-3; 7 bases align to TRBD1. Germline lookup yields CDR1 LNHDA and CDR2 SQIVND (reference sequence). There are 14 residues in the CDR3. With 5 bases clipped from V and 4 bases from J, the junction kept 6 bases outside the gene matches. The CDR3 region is CASSATGSPDTQYF. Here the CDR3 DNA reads TGTGCCAGTAGTGCGACAGGGTCCCCAGATACGCAGTATTTT. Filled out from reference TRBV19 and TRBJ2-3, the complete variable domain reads DGGITQSPKYLFRKEGQNVTLSCEQNLNHDAMYWYRQDPGQGLRLIYYSQIVNDFQKGDIAEGYSVSREKKESFPLTVTSAQKNPTAFYLCASSATGSPDTQYFGPGTRLTVL.

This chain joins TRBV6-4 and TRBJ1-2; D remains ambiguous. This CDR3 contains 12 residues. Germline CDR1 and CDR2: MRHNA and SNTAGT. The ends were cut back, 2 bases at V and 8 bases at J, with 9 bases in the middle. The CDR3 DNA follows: TGTGCCAGCAGTGACGAGGGCTTGGGCTACACCTTC. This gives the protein CASSDEGLGYTF.

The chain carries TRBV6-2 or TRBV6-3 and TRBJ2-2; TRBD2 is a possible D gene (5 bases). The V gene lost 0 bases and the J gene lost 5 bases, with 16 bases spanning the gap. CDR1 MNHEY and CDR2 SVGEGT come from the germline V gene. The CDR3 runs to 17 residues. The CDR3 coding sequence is TGTGCCAGCAGTTACTCCCGCGGAGGAAGGGTAACCGGGGAGCTGTTTTTT. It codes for CASSYSRGGRVTGELFF.

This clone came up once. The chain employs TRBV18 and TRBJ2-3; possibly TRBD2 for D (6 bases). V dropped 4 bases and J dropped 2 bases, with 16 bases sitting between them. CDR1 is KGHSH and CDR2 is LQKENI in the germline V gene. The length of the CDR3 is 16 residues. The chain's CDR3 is CASSRELASDTDTQYF. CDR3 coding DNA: TGTGCCAGCTCACGCGAACTAGCTTCAGACACAGATACGCAGTATTTT.

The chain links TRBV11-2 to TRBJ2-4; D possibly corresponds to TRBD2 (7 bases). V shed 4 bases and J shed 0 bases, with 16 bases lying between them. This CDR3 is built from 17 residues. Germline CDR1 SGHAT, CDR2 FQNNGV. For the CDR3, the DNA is TGTGCCAGCAGCTCCCGGGGGGACAAACTAGCCAAAAACATTCAGTACTTC. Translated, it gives CASSSRGDKLAKNIQYF.

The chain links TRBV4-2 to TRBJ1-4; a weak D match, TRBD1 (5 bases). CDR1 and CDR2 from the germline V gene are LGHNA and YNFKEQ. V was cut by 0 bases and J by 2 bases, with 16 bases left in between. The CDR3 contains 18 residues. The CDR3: CASSQDRAGSSTNEKLFF. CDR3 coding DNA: TGTGCCAGCAGCCAAGATCGAGCAGGGTCGTCGACTAATGAAAAACTGTTTTTT.